This TCR beta chain was retrieved from a study of cytomegalovirus exposure and HLA in healthy donors. Overall study results and limits: The likely explanation for a cluster of highly shared sequence variants was sequencing artifact. Three chains linked to CMV were shown in vitro to be specific for CMV antigens. The authors later found HLA-associated TCR beta chains more clonally expanded than equally common others.

Germline lookup yields CDR1 SEHNR and CDR2 FQNEAQ (reference sequence). The ends lost 5 bases at V and 4 bases at J; junction bases unmatched: 6. The CDR3 has 16 residues. All donors participated as healthy donors of bone marrow. The PCR contained 60 Vbeta and 13 Jbeta primers. The protocol was immunoSEQ multiplex PCR, while the TCRdb copy is restricted to in-frame clones and leaves out a portion. The sample lists some 220,000 clones, about 89% occurring once. A remark on this clone: What it binds is unknown.

This receptor was obtained from a woman under 30 in good health and CMV-seronegative. The chain couples TRBV7-9 to TRBJ2-2; the match to TRBD1 covers 11 bases. The specimen was PBMCs. The CDR3: CASSVSGTGGTGELFF. The CDR3 DNA is TGTGCCAGCAGCGTGTCCGGGACAGGGGGCACCGGGGAGCTGTTTTTT.